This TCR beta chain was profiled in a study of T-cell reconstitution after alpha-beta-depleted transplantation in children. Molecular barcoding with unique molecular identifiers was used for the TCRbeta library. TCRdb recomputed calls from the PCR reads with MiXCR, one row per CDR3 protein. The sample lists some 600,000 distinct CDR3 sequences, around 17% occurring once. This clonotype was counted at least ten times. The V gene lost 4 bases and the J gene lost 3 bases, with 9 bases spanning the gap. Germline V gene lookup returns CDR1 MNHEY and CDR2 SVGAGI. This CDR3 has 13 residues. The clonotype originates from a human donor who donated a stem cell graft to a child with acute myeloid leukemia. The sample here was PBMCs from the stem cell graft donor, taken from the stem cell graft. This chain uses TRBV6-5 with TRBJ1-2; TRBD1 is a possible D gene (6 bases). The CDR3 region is CASSWEGDYGYTF. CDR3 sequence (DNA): TGTGCCAGCAGTTGGGAGGGGGACTATGGCTACACCTTC.